The 32 T cell receptor beta chains listed next were all sequenced from one sample in a study of cytomegalovirus exposure and HLA in healthy donors. The PCR employed 60 Vbeta primers together with 13 Jbeta primers. Libraries were prepared by immunoSEQ multiplex PCR; TCRdb keeps only in-frame clonotypes and omits some of them. This sample yields roughly 150,000 clones, of which around 83% are seen a single time; more than 0.75% belongs to the top ten. Material: PBMCs. These TCRs come from a girl aged 2-10 years in good health and CMV-seropositive.

The chain couples TRBV29-1 to TRBJ1-5; 11 bases are shared with TRBD1. With V trimmed by 6 bases and J by 2 bases, 0 bases remained unmatched. There are 13 residues in the CDR3. CDR1 is SQVTM, CDR2 ANQGSEA, per germline. In nucleotides, the CDR3 is TGCAGCGTGGGACAGGGGGGCAATCAGCCCCAGCATTTT. Residues: CSVGQGGNQPQHF. The variable domain in full, completed from reference TRBV29-1 and TRBJ1-5, reads SAVISQKPSRDICQRGTSLTIQCQVDSQVTMMFWYRQQPGQSLTLIATANQGSEATYESGFVIDKFPISRPNLTFSTLTVSNMSPEDSSIYLCSVGQGGNQPQHFGDGTRLSIL.

This clone was observed once. The chain is built from TRBV18 and TRBJ2-3; unclear D gene. V gave up 0 bases and J gave up 6 bases, with 10 bases separating them. The germline V gene has CDR1 KGHSH and CDR2 LQKENI. There are 14 residues in the CDR3. In DNA form, the CDR3 reads TGTGCCAGCTCACCACCGATCCGAGTGGATACGCAGTATTTT. Translated, it gives CASSPPIRVDTQYF.

As to this clone: Other DNA sequences from this sample encode an identical CDR3 as well. This chain joins TRBV18 and TRBJ1-5; D remains unclear. Germline lookup yields CDR1 KGHSH and CDR2 LQKENI. V lost 3 bases to trimming and J lost 4 bases, with 7 bases between them. The CDR3 runs 13 residues. The CDR3 bases are TGTGCCAGCTCACCGGGCAGTAATCAGCCCCAGCATTTT. Translated, it gives CASSPGSNQPQHF.

This clone was counted once. The rearrangement uses TRBV5-1 and TRBJ2-3; 11 nucleotides line up with TRBD2. CDR3 length: 16 amino acids. Trimming cost V 4 bases and J 8 bases; bases outside gene matches: 12. Germline loops: CDR1 SGHRS, CDR2 YFSETQ. Here the CDR3 reads CASSPPRLAGQGTQYF. CDR3 in DNA: TGCGCCAGCAGCCCCCCACGACTAGCGGGGCAGGGTACGCAGTATTTT.

This clone was observed once. The chain uses TRBV27 and TRBJ2-7; 11 bases agree with TRBD2. The CDR3 contains 14 residues. CDR1 and CDR2 from the germline V gene are MNHEY and SMNVEV (reference sequence). The junction had 8 bases not matched to a gene; V was cut back by 6 bases and J by 7 bases. CDR3 in DNA: TGTGCCAGCAGCTTCGGACTAGCGGGCACGGAGCAGTACTTC. This sequence encodes CASSFGLAGTEQYF.

The chain links TRBV4-1 to TRBJ2-1; 9 bases align to TRBD2. This CDR3 spans 16 amino acids. V shed 2 bases and J 0 bases; nucleotides not matched to a gene: 2. Germline V lookup: CDR1 MGHRA, CDR2 YSYEKL. The CDR3 protein is CASSQNSGSSYNEQFF. The CDR3, as DNA: TGCGCCAGCAGCCAAAATAGCGGGAGCTCCTACAATGAGCAGTTCTTC.

The chain recombines TRBV9 with TRBJ2-7, with 8 positions matching TRBD2. Trimming took 0 bases from V and 5 from J; bases not matched to a gene: 7. This CDR3 has 15 residues. Germline V CDR1 and CDR2: SGDLS, YYNGEE. In DNA form, the CDR3 reads TGTGCCAGCAGCGTAGGGGGGACTAGAGGTGACGAGCAGTACTTC. Protein product: CASSVGGTRGDEQYF.

The V and J genes are TRBV7-6 and TRBJ2-3; 8 nucleotides agree with TRBD2. Germline-derived CDR1 and CDR2 are SGHVS and FNYEAQ. This CDR3 has 16 amino acids. Trimming removed 0 bases from V and 6 bases from J; junction bases left unmatched: 8. In DNA, the CDR3 is TGTGCCAGCAGCTTAGCTGGAGCGGGAGTAAGGGATACGCAGTATTTT. This encodes CASSLAGAGVRDTQYF.

The chain is built from TRBV25-1 and TRBJ2-7; 9 positions match TRBD1. CDR1 and CDR2 (germline): MGHDK, SYGVNS. The CDR3 is 14 amino acids. Losses at the gene ends were 5 bases for V and 3 bases for J; bases not matched to a gene: 5. CDR3 bases: TGTGCCAGCAGTCGGGACAGGGCCTTCTACGAGCAGTACTTC. It specifies CASSRDRAFYEQYF.

This clone was seen a handful of times. The V gene is TRBV6-5, the J gene TRBJ2-5; 9 nucleotides agree with TRBD1. V lost 5 bases, J lost 2 bases, and 6 bases stayed unmatched. This CDR3 has 15 amino acids. In germline, CDR1 is MNHEY, CDR2 SVGAGI. The DNA of the CDR3 is TGTGCCAGCAGTACACCGGGACAGGGTCAAGAGACCCAGTACTTC. Amino acid sequence: CASSTPGQGQETQYF.

This clone was seen a single time. CDR3 sequence (DNA): TGTGCCTGGAGCTTTGGCTTCAATTCTGGAAACACCATATATTTT. Amino acids: CAWSFGFNSGNTIYF. The J gene is TRBJ1-3, the V gene TRBV30; D gene uncertain. From germline, CDR1 is GTSNPN and CDR2 SVGIG (reference sequence). This CDR3 comprises 15 residues. V lost 3 bases and J 1 base, leaving 13 bases between the germline ends. The full variable domain, rest sourced from reference TRBV30 and TRBJ1-3, is SQTIHQWPATLVQPVGSPLSLECTVEGTSNPNLYWYRQAAGRGLQLLFYSVGIGQISSEVPQNLSASRPQDRQFILSSKKLLLSDSGFYLCAWSFGFNSGNTIYFGEGSWLTVV.

This clone was seen more than once but under ten times. The CDR3 coding sequence is TGTGCCAGCAAGTTTTGGCAGGGCAACGGGGAGCTGTTTTTT. As protein: CASKFWQGNGELFF. The chain uses TRBV2 and TRBJ2-2, with a weak D call TRBD1 (5 bases). The CDR3 extends over 14 amino acids. Trimming shortened V by 7 bases and J by 7 bases, and 16 bases separated the two germline ends. Per germline, CDR1 SNHLY and CDR2 FYNNEI.

This clone was counted a few times. The chain uses TRBV19 and TRBJ1-2; 8 positions match TRBD1. This CDR3 region has 14 residues. Trimming removed 7 bases from V and 7 bases from J; junction bases left unmatched: 11. CDR1 and CDR2 (germline): LNHDA, SQIVND (reference sequence). The CDR3: CASIRTQGARGYTF. DNA for the CDR3: TGTGCCAGTATTAGGACGCAGGGGGCTCGTGGCTACACCTTC.

The CDR3 reads CAWSAWTGAKSSNQPQHF. For the CDR3, the DNA is TGTGCCTGGAGTGCTTGGACAGGGGCGAAGAGTAGCAATCAGCCCCAGCATTTT. The V and J genes are TRBV30 and TRBJ1-5; 9 nucleotides agree with TRBD1. J lost 0 bases, V lost 1 base, and 10 bases had no gene match. This CDR3 comprises 18 residues. Germline CDR1 reads GTSNPN; CDR2 reads SVGIG (reference sequence).

The genes are TRBV19 and TRBJ1-5; maybe TRBD1 (6 bases). The CDR3 length is 15 residues. Trimming cost V 7 bases and J 0 bases, with 13 bases left between them. CDR1 LNHDA and CDR2 SQIVND come from the germline V gene (reference sequence). The CDR3 is CASIPQGHSNQPQHF. In DNA, the CDR3 is TGTGCCAGTATCCCCCAGGGGCATAGCAATCAGCCCCAGCATTTT.

In this sample, this clone turned up once. This rearrangement joins TRBV7-8 to TRBJ2-7; 10 nucleotides align to TRBD2. The CDR3 is 15 amino acids. V was clipped by 5 bases and J by 2 bases; unmatched bases: 6. Germline V lookup: CDR1 SGHVS, CDR2 FQNEAQ. This CDR3 reads CASSRTSGATYEQYF. CDR3 nucleotides: TGTGCCAGCAGCCGGACTAGCGGTGCGACCTACGAGCAGTACTTC.

The chain has TRBV18 and TRBJ2-1; D is perhaps TRBD1 (6 bases). The germline V and J ends were trimmed by 3 bases and 2 bases, with 11 bases remaining between them. This CDR3 spans 15 amino acids. Germline-derived CDR1 and CDR2 are KGHSH and LQKENI. The CDR3 DNA sequence: TGTGCCAGCTCACCCTACAGGGCAGCCTACAATGAGCAGTTCTTC. It is translated as CASSPYRAAYNEQFF.

This clone was recorded once. The rearrangement links TRBV6-6 to TRBJ1-4, with TRBD1 identical over 7 bases. The junction had 9 bases not matched to a gene; V was cut back by 6 bases and J by 5 bases. Germline lookup yields CDR1 MNHNY and CDR2 SVGAGI (reference sequence). The CDR3 covers 15 residues. The CDR3 bases are TGTGCCAGCAGGGAAGGGGGCTGGGGGAATGAAAAACTGTTTTTT. The encoded protein is CASREGGWGNEKLFF.

V gene TRBV28 combines with J gene TRBJ1-4; D is ambiguous. V was shortened by 2 bases and J by 8 bases, with 12 bases between the two germline ends. The CDR3 runs 14 residues. The germline CDR1 and CDR2 sequences are MDHEN and SYDVKM. The CDR3 sequence: CASSLGEFPEKLFF. In DNA, the CDR3 is TGTGCCAGCAGTTTAGGGGAGTTTCCCGAAAAACTGTTTTTT.

The chain employs TRBV4-1 and TRBJ2-2; TRBD2 aligns across 7 bases. The J segment lost 6 bases and the V segment lost 1 base, leaving 8 bases of the junction unmatched. This CDR3 region has 16 residues. Germline loops: CDR1 MGHRA, CDR2 YSYEKL. The DNA of the CDR3 is TGCGCCAGCAGCCAAGGGTGGGGAGGGCAGGCCGGGGAGCTGTTTTTT. Translation gives CASSQGWGGQAGELFF.

This clone came up once. This chain links TRBV5-1 with TRBJ1-5; 7 nucleotides agree with TRBD1. The CDR3 has 14 residues. With V trimmed by 4 bases and J by 2 bases, 3 bases remained unmatched. Per germline, CDR1 SGHRS and CDR2 YFSETQ. This CDR3 reads CASSTGQGNQPQHF. Written as DNA, the CDR3 is TGCGCCAGCAGCACCGGACAGGGCAATCAGCCCCAGCATTTT.

The chain combines TRBV4-1 with TRBJ2-5; 7 bases are a match to TRBD1. Germline CDR1 and CDR2: MGHRA and YSYEKL. The CDR3 has 12 amino acids. The V and J ends lost 6 bases and 4 bases, in that order; junction bases with no gene match: 2. For the CDR3, the DNA is TGCGCCAGCAGATCAGGGGGAGAGACCCAGTACTTC. Translated, it gives CASRSGGETQYF.

The J gene is TRBJ1-1, the V gene TRBV11-2; 7 bases map to TRBD1. This CDR3 has 15 amino acids. The V gene end was trimmed by 5 bases and the J gene end by 3 bases; junction bases not matched to a gene: 9. The germline gives CDR1 SGHAT, CDR2 FQNNGV. The CDR3 DNA reads as TGTGCCAGCAGCGGCCTCAGGGGGTGGCACACTGAAGCTTTCTTT. Its protein is CASSGLRGWHTEAFF.

V is TRBV6-5 and J is TRBJ1-3; TRBD1 might be the D (5 bases). The CDR3 loop spans 16 amino acids. Germline loops: CDR1 MNHEY, CDR2 SVGAGI. The V gene lost 0 bases and the J gene lost 0 bases, with 9 bases spanning the gap. This chain's CDR3 is CASSYSWGRSGNTIYF. The CDR3 DNA is TGTGCCAGCAGTTACTCGTGGGGCCGCTCTGGAAACACCATATATTTT.

V and J are TRBV6-1 and TRBJ2-7, with D unclear. Trimming left V 3 bases short and J 3 bases short, with 3 bases between. Germline CDR1 MNHNS, CDR2 SASEGT. The CDR3 runs 11 residues. CDR3 nucleotide sequence: TGTGCCAGCAGTGACTACTACGAGCAGTACTTC. Protein sequence: CASSDYYEQYF.

The J gene is TRBJ1-5, the V gene TRBV14; 7 bases match TRBD1. The CDR3 consists of 15 residues. J lost 5 bases, V lost 1 base, and 5 bases had no gene match. Germline assignment: CDR1 SGHDN and CDR2 FVKESK. Here the CDR3 reads CASSQARDSYQPQHF. The CDR3 region has the DNA TGTGCCAGCAGCCAAGCCCGGGACAGCTATCAGCCCCAGCATTTT.

This sequence joins TRBV5-1 and TRBJ2-3; 8 nucleotides align to TRBD2. The V gene end was trimmed by 6 bases and the J gene end by 0 bases; junction bases not matched to a gene: 9. From germline, CDR1 is SGHRS and CDR2 YFSETQ. This CDR3 is built from 16 residues. CDR3 coding DNA: TGCGCCAGCACCCGGGAGGGCCCCTCAAGCACAGATACGCAGTATTTT. It codes for CASTREGPSSTDTQYF.

The chain recombines TRBV5-1 with TRBJ1-4; a weak D match, TRBD1 (5 bases). With 1 base removed from V and 8 bases from J, the gap between germline ends came to 9 bases. The length of the CDR3 is 13 residues. Germline values: CDR1 SGHRS, CDR2 YFSETQ. As DNA, the CDR3 is TGCGCCAGCAGCTTGCCAGGGCGGGAAAAACTGTTTTTT. It codes for CASSLPGREKLFF.

This rearrangement joins TRBV7-8 to TRBJ2-1; tentative D call: TRBD2 (5 bases). Deletions cut 5 bases from V and 0 bases from J, with 5 bases between. The CDR3 spans 13 residues. Germline V lookup: CDR1 SGHVS, CDR2 FQNEAQ. This CDR3 is CASSGSSYNEQFF. DNA of the CDR3: TGTGCCAGCAGCGGGAGCTCCTACAATGAGCAGTTCTTC. The full variable domain, in which reference TRBV7-8 and TRBJ2-1 provide the parts outside the CDR3, is GAGVSQSPRYKVAKRGQDVALRCDPISGHVSLFWYQQALGQGPEFLTYFQNEAQLDKSGLPSDRFFAERPEGSVSTLKIQRTQQEDSAVYLCASSGSSYNEQFFGPGTRLTVL.

The CDR3 spells CASSRNRVGDGYTF. Here the CDR3 DNA reads TGTGCCAGTAGCCGGAACAGGGTAGGGGACGGCTACACCTTC. This chain joins TRBV19 and TRBJ1-2; possible D gene TRBD1, 6 bases. Germline-derived CDR1 and CDR2 are LNHDA and SQIVND (reference sequence). The ends were cut back, 6 bases at V and 8 bases at J, with 19 bases in the middle. The CDR3 contains 14 residues.

CDR3 amino acids: CAIRGLANEQFF. For the CDR3, the DNA is TGTGCCATCAGGGGACTAGCCAATGAGCAGTTCTTC. The genes are TRBV10-3 and TRBJ2-1; 9 nucleotides match TRBD2. CDR1 and CDR2 from the germline V gene are ENHRY and SYGVKD. V dropped 6 bases and J dropped 6; count of bases not matched to a gene: 0. CDR3 size: 12 residues.

This chain connects TRBV5-1 to TRBJ2-6; 14 nucleotides align to TRBD2. CDR1 SGHRS and CDR2 YFSETQ come from the germline V gene. Trimming at V came to 1 base and at J to 0 bases, leaving 9 bases not matched to a gene. The CDR3 runs 21 residues. CDR3 loop: CASSLKGTSGSLSSGANVLTF. The CDR3 bases are TGCGCCAGCAGCTTGAAAGGGACTAGCGGGAGTCTATCCTCTGGGGCCAACGTCCTGACTTTC.